This T cell receptor (beta chain) was recorded in a study of blood T cell repertoires in COVID-19. On the study more broadly: PBMCs, B-cell-depleted T cells, or T cells provided the cDNA or gDNA that made up the material.

V was clipped by 5 bases and J by 11 bases, with 9 bases between them. The CDR3 consists of 10 residues. Germline CDR1 reads MNHNY; CDR2 reads SVGAGI (reference sequence). In the original workflow: Cell counts per sample came from amplifying reference gene primers. The method was immunoSEQ multiplex PCR; TCRdb's version includes in-frame clones alone and lacks a portion of them. For V, J and clone size, that table is used; D and trimming come from the DNA. The sample has about 300,000 clones; more than 80% are singletons. The sequence was obtained from a man younger than 35 who had recovered from COVID-19. The sample comprised peripheral blood. This chain connects TRBV6-6 to TRBJ1-1; D unclear. CDR3 sequence: CASSQSGAFF. As DNA, the CDR3 is TGTGCCAGCAGTCAGTCCGGGGCTTTCTTT.